Following are 10 T cell receptor beta chains from one sample sequenced in a study of blood T cell repertoires in COVID-19. Generated by immunoSEQ multiplex PCR, the TCRdb table keeps only in-frame clones and is missing some. This table has some 220,000 clones, 88% appearing once. The source material was PBMCs or T cells enriched from blood (not recorded which). The receptors shown here come from a woman in her twenties or thirties who had recovered from COVID-19.

V and J are TRBV4-2 and TRBJ2-3; 9 bases fit TRBD2. From germline, CDR1 is LGHNA and CDR2 YNFKEQ. This CDR3 comprises 15 residues. V was pared by 4 bases and J by 2 bases, with 4 bases of the junction left unmatched. Here the CDR3 DNA reads TGTGCCAGCAGCCGGGCGGGGGGGAACACAGATACGCAGTATTTT. It yields the protein CASSRAGGNTDTQYF.

V usage is TRBV15 and J usage is TRBJ1-1; tentatively, D is TRBD1 (5 bases). This CDR3 has 14 amino acids. Germline lookup yields CDR1 LNHNV and CDR2 YYDKDF (reference sequence). Trimming shortened V by 7 bases and J by 3 bases, and 15 bases separated the two germline ends. The CDR3 DNA reads TGTGCCACCATGTTGAAGGGGTTTCACACTGAAGCTTTCTTT. Residues: CATMLKGFHTEAFF.

Details on this clone: The same CDR3 can be traced to other DNA sequences in this sample. This rearrangement joins TRBV7-2 to TRBJ1-5; possible D gene TRBD1, 6 bases. V gave up 0 bases and J gave up 6 bases, with 9 bases separating them. Germline CDR1 SGHTA, CDR2 FQGNSA. This CDR3 spans 14 amino acids. CDR3 amino acids: CASSLARGGQPQHF. CDR3 DNA: TGTGCCAGCAGCTTAGCCAGGGGTGGTCAGCCCCAGCATTTT.

This clone was detected ten times or more. The chain is built from TRBV6-4 and TRBJ1-1, with 10 nucleotides matching TRBD1. V dropped 0 bases and J dropped 6; count of bases not matched to a gene: 1. This CDR3 region has 14 residues. The V gene's germline CDR1 is MRHNA and CDR2 SNTAGT. CDR3 sequence reads: CASSDSTGGSEAFF. The DNA of the CDR3 is TGTGCCAGCAGTGACTCGACAGGGGGCTCTGAAGCTTTCTTT.

This chain connects TRBV24-1 to TRBJ1-1; D unresolved. Germline V CDR1 and CDR2: KGHDR, SFDVKD. V lost 4 bases, J lost 1 base, and 12 bases lay in between. The CDR3 covers 15 residues. The CDR3: CATSESSEPNTEAFF. CDR3 sequence (DNA): TGTGCCACCAGTGAAAGCTCCGAACCGAACACTGAAGCTTTCTTT.

The chain couples TRBV7-2 to TRBJ2-3, with D possibly TRBD2 on 6 matching bases. V was trimmed by 7 bases and J by 0 bases, leaving 20 bases between them. The CDR3 is 17 amino acids. In germline, CDR1 is SGHTA, CDR2 FQGNSA. CDR3 amino acids: CASNKMPIGGSTDTQYF. CDR3 bases: TGTGCCAGCAACAAAATGCCCATCGGGGGTAGCACAGATACGCAGTATTTT. Filled out from reference TRBV7-2 and TRBJ2-3, the complete variable domain reads GAGVSQSPSNKVTEKGKDVELRCDPISGHTALYWYRQSLGQGLEFLIYFQGNSAPDKSGLPSDRFSAERTGGSVSTLTIQRTQQEDSAVYLCASNKMPIGGSTDTQYFGPGTRLTVL.

This clone was counted at least ten times. The CDR3: CASSFSGQGYQPQHF. The CDR3 DNA is TGTGCCAGCAGCTTTTCGGGACAGGGCTATCAGCCCCAGCATTTT. The chain is built from TRBV6-5 and TRBJ1-5, with 9 bases that match TRBD1. Trimming took 6 bases from V and 5 from J; bases not matched to a gene: 8. The germline gives CDR1 MNHEY, CDR2 SVGAGI. The CDR3 has 15 amino acids.

With respect to this clone: The identical CDR3 is also encoded by other nucleotide sequences in the sample. The chain has TRBV5-1 and TRBJ2-7, with TRBD1 matching 10 bases. The CDR3 runs 13 residues. The germline V gene encodes CDR1 SGHRS and CDR2 YFSETQ. The V gene end was trimmed by 3 bases and the J gene end by 4 bases; junction bases not matched to a gene: 1. DNA for the CDR3: TGCGCCAGCAGCTCGGGACAGGGGTACGAGCAGTACTTC. This encodes CASSSGQGYEQYF.

In its sample, this clone was seen a few times. The chain has TRBV4-2 and TRBJ1-1, with 7 bases matching TRBD1. This CDR3 spans 15 amino acids. Germline-derived CDR1 and CDR2 are LGHNA and YNFKEQ. With 4 bases clipped from V and 0 bases from J, the junction kept 5 bases outside the gene matches. This CDR3 is CASSREQGMNTEAFF. CDR3 nucleotides: TGTGCCAGCAGCCGCGAACAGGGGATGAACACTGAAGCTTTCTTT.

The CDR3 nucleotides are TGTGCCACCAGAATCAGGGGCGAGAGCAATCAGCCCCAGCATTTT. Translating it yields CATRIRGESNQPQHF. V is TRBV24-1 and J is TRBJ1-5; D may be TRBD1 (6 bases). In germline, CDR1 is KGHDR, CDR2 SFDVKD. With 7 bases removed from V and 1 base from J, the gap between germline ends came to 13 bases. This CDR3 has 15 amino acids.